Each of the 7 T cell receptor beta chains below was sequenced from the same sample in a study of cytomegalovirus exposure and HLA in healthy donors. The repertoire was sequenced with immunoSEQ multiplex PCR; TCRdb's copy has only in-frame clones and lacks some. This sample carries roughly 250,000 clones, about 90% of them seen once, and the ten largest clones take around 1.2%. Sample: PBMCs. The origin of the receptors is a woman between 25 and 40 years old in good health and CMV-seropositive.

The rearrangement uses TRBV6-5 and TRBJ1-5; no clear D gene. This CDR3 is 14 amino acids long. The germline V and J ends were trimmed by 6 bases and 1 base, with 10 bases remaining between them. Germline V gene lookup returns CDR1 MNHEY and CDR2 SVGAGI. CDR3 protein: CASSAGGSNQPQHF. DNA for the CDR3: TGTGCCAGCAGCGCAGGAGGGAGCAATCAGCCCCAGCATTTT.

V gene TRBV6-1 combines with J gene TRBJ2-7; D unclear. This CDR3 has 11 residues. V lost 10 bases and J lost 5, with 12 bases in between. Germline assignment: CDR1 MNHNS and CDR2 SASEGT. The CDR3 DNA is TGTGCCACCCAGGCAGTCAACGAGCAGTACTTC. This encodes CATQAVNEQYF.

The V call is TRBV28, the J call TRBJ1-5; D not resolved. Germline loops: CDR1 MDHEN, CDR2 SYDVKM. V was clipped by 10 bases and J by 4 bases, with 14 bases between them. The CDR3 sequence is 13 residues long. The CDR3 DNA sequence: TGTGCCACCCACACTAAGCCGAATCAGCCCCAGCATTTT. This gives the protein CATHTKPNQPQHF.

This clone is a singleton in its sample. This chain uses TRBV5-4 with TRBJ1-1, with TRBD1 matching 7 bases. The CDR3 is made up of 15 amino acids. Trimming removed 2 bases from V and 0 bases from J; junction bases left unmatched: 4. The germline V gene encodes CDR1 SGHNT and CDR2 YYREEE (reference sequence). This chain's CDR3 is CASSFLQGMNTEAFF. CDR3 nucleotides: TGTGCCAGCAGCTTCCTACAGGGGATGAACACTGAAGCTTTCTTT.

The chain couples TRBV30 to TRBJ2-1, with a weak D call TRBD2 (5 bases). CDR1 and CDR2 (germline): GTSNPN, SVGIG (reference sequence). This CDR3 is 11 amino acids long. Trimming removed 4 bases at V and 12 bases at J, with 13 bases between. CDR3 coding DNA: TGTGCCTGGACCAGCCCGGGGAGGCAGTTCTTC. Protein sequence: CAWTSPGRQFF.

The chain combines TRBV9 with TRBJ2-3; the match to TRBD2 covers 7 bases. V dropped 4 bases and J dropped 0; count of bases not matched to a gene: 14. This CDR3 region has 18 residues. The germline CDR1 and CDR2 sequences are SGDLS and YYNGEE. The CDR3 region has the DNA TGTGCCAGCAGCTTAGGGTCCCTCCTAGCGGATAGCACAGATACGCAGTATTTT. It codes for CASSLGSLLADSTDTQYF. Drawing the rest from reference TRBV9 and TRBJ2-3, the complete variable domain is DSGVTQTPKHLITATGQRVTLRCSPRSGDLSVYWYQQSLDQGLQFLIQYYNGEERAKGNILERFSAQQFPDLHSELNLSSLELGDSALYFCASSLGSLLADSTDTQYFGPGTRLTVL.

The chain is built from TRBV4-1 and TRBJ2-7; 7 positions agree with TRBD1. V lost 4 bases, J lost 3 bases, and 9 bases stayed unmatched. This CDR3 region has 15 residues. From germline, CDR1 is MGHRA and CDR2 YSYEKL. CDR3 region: CASSPRGGTHYEQYF. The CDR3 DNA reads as TGCGCCAGCAGCCCCCGAGGGGGCACCCACTACGAGCAGTACTTC.